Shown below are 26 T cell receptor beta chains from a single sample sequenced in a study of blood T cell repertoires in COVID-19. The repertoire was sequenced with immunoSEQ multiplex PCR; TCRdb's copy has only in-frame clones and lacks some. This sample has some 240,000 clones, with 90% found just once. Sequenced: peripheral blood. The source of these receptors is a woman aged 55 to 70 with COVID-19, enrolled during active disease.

CDR3 sequence (DNA): TGTGCCAGCAGCCTACCCAATCCGACAGCGGCGGGGGGCTACACCTTC. Protein sequence: CASSLPNPTAAGGYTF. The rearrangement uses TRBV6-2 or TRBV6-3 and TRBJ1-2; tentatively, D is TRBD1 (5 bases). Germline values: CDR1 MNHEY, CDR2 SVGEGT. The CDR3 has 16 amino acids. Between the trimmed V and J ends, which lost 6 bases and 8 bases, there was a span of 25 bases.

As DNA, the CDR3 is TGTGCCAGCAGCGTTGGCCGGGGGGGCTCGAATGAGCAGTTCTTC. Translating gives CASSVGRGGSNEQFF. This chain uses TRBV9 with TRBJ2-1; 8 bases line up with TRBD2. Germline-derived CDR1 and CDR2 are SGDLS and YYNGEE. There are 15 residues in the CDR3. Trimming took 2 bases from V and 7 from J; bases not matched to a gene: 8.

The CDR3, as DNA: TGTGCCAGCAGCTTAATGCCAGCCGGGGAGCTGTTTTTT. Translated: CASSLMPAGELFF. V is TRBV7-3 and J is TRBJ2-2; D is undetermined. The V gene's germline CDR1 is SGHTA and CDR2 FQGTGA. The ends were cut back, 1 base at V and 6 bases at J, with 6 bases in the middle. The CDR3 consists of 13 residues.

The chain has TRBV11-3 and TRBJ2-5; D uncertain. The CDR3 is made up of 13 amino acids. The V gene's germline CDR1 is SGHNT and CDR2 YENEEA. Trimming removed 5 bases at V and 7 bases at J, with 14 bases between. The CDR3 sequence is CASSPQVEGTQYF. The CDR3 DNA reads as TGTGCCAGCAGCCCCCAGGTGGAAGGGACCCAGTACTTC.

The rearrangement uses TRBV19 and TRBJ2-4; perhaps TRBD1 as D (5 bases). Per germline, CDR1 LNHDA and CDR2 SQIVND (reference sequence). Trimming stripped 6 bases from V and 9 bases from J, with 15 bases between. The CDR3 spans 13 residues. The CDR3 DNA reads TGTGCCAGTAGGAAGGACAATCTGAGCATTCAGTACTTC. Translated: CASRKDNLSIQYF.

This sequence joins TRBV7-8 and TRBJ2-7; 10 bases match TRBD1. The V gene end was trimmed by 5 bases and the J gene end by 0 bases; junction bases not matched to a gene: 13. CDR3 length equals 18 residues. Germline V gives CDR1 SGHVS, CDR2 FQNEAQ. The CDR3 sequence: CASSLSATGGSLSYEQYF. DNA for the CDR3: TGTGCCAGCAGCCTATCCGCGACAGGGGGCAGTCTCTCCTACGAGCAGTACTTC.

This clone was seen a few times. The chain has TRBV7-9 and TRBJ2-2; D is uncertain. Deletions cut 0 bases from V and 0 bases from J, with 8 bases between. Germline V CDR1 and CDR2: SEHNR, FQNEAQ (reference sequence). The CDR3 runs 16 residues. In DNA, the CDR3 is TGTGCCAGCAGCTTAGCTGCGCTAACGAACACCGGGGAGCTGTTTTTT. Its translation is CASSLAALTNTGELFF.

The CDR3 loop reads CAWTRQGGNEQFF. DNA for the CDR3: TGTGCCTGGACTCGGCAGGGTGGGAATGAGCAGTTCTTC. This chain links TRBV30 with TRBJ2-1; TRBD1 is a possible D gene (5 bases). The germline CDR1 and CDR2 sequences are GTSNPN and SVGIG (reference sequence). The V and J ends lost 4 bases and 7 bases respectively, with 14 bases between them. The CDR3 totals 13 residues.

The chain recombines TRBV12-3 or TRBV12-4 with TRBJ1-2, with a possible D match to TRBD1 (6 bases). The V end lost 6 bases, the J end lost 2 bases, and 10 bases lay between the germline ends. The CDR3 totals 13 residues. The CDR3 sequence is CASSRGNNYGYTF. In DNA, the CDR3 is TGTGCCAGCAGCAGGGGCAACAACTATGGCTACACCTTC.

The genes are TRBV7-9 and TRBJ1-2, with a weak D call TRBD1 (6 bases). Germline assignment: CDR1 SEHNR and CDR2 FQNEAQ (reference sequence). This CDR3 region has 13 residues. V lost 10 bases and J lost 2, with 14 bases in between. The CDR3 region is CATTIDRNYGYTF. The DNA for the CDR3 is TGTGCCACGACCATCGACAGGAACTATGGCTACACCTTC.

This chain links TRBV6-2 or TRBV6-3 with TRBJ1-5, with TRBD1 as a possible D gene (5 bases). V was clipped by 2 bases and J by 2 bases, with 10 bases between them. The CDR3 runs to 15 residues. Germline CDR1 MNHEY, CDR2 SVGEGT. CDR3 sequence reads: CASSYGGGGNQPQHF. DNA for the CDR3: TGTGCCAGCAGTTACGGGGGGGGAGGCAATCAGCCCCAGCATTTT.

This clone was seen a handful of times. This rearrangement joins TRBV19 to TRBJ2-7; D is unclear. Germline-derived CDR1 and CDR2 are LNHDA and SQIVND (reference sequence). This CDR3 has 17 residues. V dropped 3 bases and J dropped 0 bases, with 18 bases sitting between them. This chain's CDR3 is CASSINARLSSSYEQYF. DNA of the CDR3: TGTGCCAGTAGTATCAACGCGAGGCTATCTAGCTCCTACGAGCAGTACTTC.

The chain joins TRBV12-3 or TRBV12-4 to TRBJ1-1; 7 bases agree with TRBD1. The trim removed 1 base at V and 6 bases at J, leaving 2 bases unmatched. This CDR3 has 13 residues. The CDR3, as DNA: TGTGCCAGCAGTTTAGGACAGGGTGCTGAAGCTTTCTTT. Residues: CASSLGQGAEAFF.

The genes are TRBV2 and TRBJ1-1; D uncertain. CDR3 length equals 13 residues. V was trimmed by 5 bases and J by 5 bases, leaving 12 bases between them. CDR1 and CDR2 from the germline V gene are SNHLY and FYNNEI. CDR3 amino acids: CASSRESGTEAFF. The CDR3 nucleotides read TGTGCCAGCAGTCGCGAGTCCGGGACTGAAGCTTTCTTT.

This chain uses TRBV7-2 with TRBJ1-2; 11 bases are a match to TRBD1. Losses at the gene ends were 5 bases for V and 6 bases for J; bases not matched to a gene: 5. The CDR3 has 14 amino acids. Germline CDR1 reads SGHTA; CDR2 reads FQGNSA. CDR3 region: CASSLGQGADGYTF. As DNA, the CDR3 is TGTGCCAGCAGCCTTGGACAGGGGGCGGATGGCTACACCTTC.

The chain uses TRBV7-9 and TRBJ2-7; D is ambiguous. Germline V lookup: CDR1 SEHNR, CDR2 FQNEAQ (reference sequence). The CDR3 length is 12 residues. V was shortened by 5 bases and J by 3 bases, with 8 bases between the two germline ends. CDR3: CASSMQDYEQYF. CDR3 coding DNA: TGTGCCAGCAGCATGCAGGACTACGAGCAGTACTTC. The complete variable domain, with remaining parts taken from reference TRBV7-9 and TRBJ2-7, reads DTGVSQNPRHKITKRGQNVTFRCDPISEHNRLYWYRQTLGQGPEFLTYFQNEAQLEKSRLLSDRFSAERPKGSFSTLEIQRTEQGDSAMYLCASSMQDYEQYFGPGTRLTVT.

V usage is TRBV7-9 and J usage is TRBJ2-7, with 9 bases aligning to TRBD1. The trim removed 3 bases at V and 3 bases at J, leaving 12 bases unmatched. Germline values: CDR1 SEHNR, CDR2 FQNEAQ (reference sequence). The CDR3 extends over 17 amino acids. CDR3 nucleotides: TGTGCCAGCAGCTTCATACCGGGACAGGGCCCTGGCTACGAGCAGTACTTC. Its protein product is CASSFIPGQGPGYEQYF.

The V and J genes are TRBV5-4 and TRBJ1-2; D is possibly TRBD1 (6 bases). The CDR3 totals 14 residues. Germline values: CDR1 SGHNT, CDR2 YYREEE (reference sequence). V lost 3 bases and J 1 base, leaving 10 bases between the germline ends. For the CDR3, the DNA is TGTGCCAGCAGCTCTCCAGGGGTTAACTATGGCTACACCTTC. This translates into CASSSPGVNYGYTF.

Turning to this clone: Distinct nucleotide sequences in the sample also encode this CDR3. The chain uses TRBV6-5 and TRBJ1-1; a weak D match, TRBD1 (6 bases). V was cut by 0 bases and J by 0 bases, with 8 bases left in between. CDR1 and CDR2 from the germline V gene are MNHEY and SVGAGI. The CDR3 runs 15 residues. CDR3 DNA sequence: TGTGCCAGCAGTTACTCAAACAGGGTGAACACTGAAGCTTTCTTT. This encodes CASSYSNRVNTEAFF.

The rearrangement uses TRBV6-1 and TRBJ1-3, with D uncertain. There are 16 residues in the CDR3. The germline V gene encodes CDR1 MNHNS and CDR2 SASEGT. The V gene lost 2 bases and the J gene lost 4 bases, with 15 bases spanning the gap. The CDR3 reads CASSEWRAGSGNTIYF. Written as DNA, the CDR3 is TGTGCCAGCAGTGAATGGAGGGCTGGGTCAGGAAACACCATATATTTT.

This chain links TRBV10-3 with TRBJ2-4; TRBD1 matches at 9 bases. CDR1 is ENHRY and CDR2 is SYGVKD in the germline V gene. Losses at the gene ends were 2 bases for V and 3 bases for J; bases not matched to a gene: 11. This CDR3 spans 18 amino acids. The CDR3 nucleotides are TGTGCCATCAGTGAGGGGGACAGGGTTGGGATTGGCAAAAACATTCAGTACTTC. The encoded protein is CAISEGDRVGIGKNIQYF.

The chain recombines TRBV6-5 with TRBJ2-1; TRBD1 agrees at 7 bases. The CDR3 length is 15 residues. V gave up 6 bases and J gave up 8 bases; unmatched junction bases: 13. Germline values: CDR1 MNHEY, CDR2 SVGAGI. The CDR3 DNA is TGTGCCAGCAGCTCCCCAGGGACAGCGAGCTATGAGCAGTTCTTC. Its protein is CASSSPGTASYEQFF.

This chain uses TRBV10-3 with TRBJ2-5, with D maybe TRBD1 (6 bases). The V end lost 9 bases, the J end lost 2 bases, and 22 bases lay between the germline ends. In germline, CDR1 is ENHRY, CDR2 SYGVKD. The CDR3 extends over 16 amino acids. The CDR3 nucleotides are TGTGCCATGGCTGGGGGACACACCGCTGGTCAAGAGACCCAGTACTTC. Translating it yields CAMAGGHTAGQETQYF.

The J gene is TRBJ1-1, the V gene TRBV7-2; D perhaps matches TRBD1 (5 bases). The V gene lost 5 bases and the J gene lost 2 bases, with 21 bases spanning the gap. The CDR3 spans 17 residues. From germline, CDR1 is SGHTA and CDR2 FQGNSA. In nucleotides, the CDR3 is TGTGCCAGCAGCGCTATCCCCGGGCAGGGCTTCAACACTGAAGCTTTCTTT. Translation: CASSAIPGQGFNTEAFF.

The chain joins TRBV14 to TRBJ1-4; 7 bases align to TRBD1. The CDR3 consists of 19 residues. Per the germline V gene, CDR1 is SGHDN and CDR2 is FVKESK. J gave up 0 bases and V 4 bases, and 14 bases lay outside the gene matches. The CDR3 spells CASSRRRQGNLTTNEKLFF. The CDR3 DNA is TGTGCCAGCAGCCGTAGGAGACAGGGAAACTTAACAACTAATGAAAAACTGTTTTTT.

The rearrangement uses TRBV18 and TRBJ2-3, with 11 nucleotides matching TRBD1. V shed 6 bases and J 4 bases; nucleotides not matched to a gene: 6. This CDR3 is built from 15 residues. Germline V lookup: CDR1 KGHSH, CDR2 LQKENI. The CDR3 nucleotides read TGTGCCAGCTCCCCGGGGACAGGGGGAGCAGATACGCAGTATTTT. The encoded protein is CASSPGTGGADTQYF.